The source of this T cell receptor (beta chain) is a study of cytomegalovirus exposure and HLA in healthy donors. Regarding donors, all were healthy bone marrow donors. In regard to this clone: The target antigen is unknown.

The V and J ends lost 5 bases and 9 bases respectively, with 17 bases between them. This CDR3 region has 14 residues. The germline V gene has CDR1 PRHDT and CDR2 FYEKMQ (reference sequence). Study-wide results and limits: Most TCR sequences showed up rarely, but some public TCRs showed up in many donors. Solely CMV serostatus was available to characterize immune exposure. Reportedly, fewer N-insertions than the approximately 700-donor mean appeared in an Asian-associated ancestry cluster in a later analysis.

It was with 60 Vbeta and 13 Jbeta primers that the PCR ran. Data came from immunoSEQ multiplex PCR; TCRdb stores just in-frame clones and leaves some out. Of 95,000 to 100,000 clones listed, roughly three quarters were seen once; the top ten hold less than 10%. The chain combines TRBV13 with TRBJ1-3, with D possibly being TRBD1 (5 bases). The TCR originated in a female donor in good health and CMV-seronegative. Sequencing input: PBMCs. CDR3 loop: CASSQPGRRGTIYF. The DNA of the CDR3 is TGTGCCAGCAGCCAACCGGGACGGCGGGGCACCATATATTTT.